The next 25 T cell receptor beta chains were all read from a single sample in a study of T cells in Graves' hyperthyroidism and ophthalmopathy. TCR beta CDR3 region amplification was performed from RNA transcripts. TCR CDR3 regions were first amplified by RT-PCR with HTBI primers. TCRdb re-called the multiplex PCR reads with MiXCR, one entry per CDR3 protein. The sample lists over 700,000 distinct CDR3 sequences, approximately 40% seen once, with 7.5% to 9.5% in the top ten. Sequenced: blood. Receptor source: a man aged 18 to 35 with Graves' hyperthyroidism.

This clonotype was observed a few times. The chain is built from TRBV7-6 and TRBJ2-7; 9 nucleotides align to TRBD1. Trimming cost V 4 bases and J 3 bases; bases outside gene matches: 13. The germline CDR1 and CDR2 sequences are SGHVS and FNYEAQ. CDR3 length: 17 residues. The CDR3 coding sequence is TGTGCCAGCAGCTCCGGGACAGGGACTGCAGGAGGCTACGAGCAGTACTTC. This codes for CASSSGTGTAGGYEQYF.

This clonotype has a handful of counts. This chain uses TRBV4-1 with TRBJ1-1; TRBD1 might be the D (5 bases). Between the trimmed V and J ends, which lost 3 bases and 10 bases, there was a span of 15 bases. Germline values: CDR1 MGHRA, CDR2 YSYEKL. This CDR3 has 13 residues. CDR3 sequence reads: CASSHPGRFGAFF. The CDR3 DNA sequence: TGCGCCAGCAGCCACCCAGGGAGGTTCGGAGCTTTCTTT.

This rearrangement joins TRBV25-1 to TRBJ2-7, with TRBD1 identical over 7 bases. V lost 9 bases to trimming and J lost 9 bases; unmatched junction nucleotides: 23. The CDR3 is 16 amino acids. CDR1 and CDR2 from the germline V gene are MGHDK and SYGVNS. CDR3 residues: CASSMGAGTGAMWQYF. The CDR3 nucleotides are TGTGCCAGTAGTATGGGGGCCGGAACAGGGGCAATGTGGCAGTACTTC.

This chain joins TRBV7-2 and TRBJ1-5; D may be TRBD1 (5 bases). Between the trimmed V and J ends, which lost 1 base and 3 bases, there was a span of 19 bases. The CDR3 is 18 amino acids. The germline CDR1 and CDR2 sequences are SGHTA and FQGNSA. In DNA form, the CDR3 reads TGTGCCAGCAGCTTAGGAGGGTCGGGGGAGGGGTCCAATCAGCCCCAGCATTTT. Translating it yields CASSLGGSGEGSNQPQHF.

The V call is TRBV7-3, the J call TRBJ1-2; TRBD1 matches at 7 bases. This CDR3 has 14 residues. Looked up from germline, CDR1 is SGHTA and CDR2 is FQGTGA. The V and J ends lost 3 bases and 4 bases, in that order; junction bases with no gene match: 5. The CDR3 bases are TGTGCCAGCAGCTTCGACAGGGATAGCTATGGCTACACCTTC. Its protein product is CASSFDRDSYGYTF.

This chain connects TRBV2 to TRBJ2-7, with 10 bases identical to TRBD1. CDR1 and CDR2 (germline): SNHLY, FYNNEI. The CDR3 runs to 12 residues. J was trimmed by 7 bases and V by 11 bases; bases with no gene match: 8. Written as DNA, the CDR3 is TGTGCCGTCCGGGACAGGGGACGAGAGCAGTACTTC. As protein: CAVRDRGREQYF.

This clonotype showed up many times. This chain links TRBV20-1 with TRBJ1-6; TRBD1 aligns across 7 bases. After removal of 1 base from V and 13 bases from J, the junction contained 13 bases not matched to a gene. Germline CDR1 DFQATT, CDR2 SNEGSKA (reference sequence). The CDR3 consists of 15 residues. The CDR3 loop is CSARAAGTARSPLHF. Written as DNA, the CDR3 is TGCAGTGCTAGAGCCGCCGGGACAGCGAGGTCCCCCCTCCACTTT.

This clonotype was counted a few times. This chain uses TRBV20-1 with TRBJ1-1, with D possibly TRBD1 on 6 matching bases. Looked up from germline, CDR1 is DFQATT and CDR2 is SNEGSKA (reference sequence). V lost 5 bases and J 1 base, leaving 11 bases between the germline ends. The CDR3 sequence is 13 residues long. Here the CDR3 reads CSASGASNTEAFF. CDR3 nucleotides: TGCAGTGCTTCAGGGGCTTCGAACACTGAAGCTTTCTTT.

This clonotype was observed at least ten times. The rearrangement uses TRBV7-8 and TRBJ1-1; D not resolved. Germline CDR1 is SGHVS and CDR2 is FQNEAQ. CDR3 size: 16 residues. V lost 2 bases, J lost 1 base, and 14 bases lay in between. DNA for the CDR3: TGTGCCAGCAGCTTACATCAGTCGCTTACGAACACTGAAGCTTTCTTT. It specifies CASSLHQSLTNTEAFF. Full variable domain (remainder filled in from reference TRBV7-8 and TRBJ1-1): GAGVSQSPRYKVAKRGQDVALRCDPISGHVSLFWYQQALGQGPEFLTYFQNEAQLDKSGLPSDRFFAERPEGSVSTLKIQRTQQEDSAVYLCASSLHQSLTNTEAFFGQGTRLTVV.

The CDR3 sequence: CSQVQITGELFF. The CDR3 nucleotides are TGCAGCCAAGTTCAGATCACCGGGGAGCTGTTTTTT. This sequence joins TRBV29-1 and TRBJ2-2; D gene uncertain. This CDR3 has 12 residues. The V end lost 8 bases, the J end lost 4 bases, and 11 bases lay between the germline ends. Germline CDR1 SQVTM, CDR2 ANQGSEA.

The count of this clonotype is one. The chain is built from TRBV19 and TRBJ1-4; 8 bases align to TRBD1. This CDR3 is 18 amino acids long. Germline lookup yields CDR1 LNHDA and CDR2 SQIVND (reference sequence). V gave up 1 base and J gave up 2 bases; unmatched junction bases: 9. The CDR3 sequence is CASSIALQGAATNEKLFF. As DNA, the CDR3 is TGTGCCAGTAGTATAGCCTTGCAGGGGGCGGCCACTAATGAAAAACTGTTTTTT.

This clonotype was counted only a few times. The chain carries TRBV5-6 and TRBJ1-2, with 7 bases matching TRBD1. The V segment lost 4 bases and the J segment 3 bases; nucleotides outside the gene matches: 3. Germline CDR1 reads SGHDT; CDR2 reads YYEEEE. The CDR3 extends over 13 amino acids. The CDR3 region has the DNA TGTGCCAGCAGCCAGGGGGACTACTATGGCTACACCTTC. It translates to CASSQGDYYGYTF.

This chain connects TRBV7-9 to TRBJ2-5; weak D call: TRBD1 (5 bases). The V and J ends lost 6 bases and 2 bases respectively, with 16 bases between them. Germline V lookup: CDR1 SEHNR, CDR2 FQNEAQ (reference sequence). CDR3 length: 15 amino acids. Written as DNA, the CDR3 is TGTGCCAGCAGTGGGGAAGGGGCTCAACAAGAGACCCAGTACTTC. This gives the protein CASSGEGAQQETQYF. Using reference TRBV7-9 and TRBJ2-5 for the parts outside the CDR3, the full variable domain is DTGVSQNPRHKITKRGQNVTFRCDPISEHNRLYWYRQTLGQGPEFLTYFQNEAQLEKSRLLSDRFSAERPKGSFSTLEIQRTEQGDSAMYLCASSGEGAQQETQYFGPGTRLLVL.

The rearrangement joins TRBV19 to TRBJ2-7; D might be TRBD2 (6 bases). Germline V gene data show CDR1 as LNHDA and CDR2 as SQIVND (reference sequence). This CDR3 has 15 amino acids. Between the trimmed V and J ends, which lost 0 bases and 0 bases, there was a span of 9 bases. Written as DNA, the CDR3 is TGTGCCAGTAGTATAGAGGGACTTGGCTCCTACGAGCAGTACTTC. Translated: CASSIEGLGSYEQYF.

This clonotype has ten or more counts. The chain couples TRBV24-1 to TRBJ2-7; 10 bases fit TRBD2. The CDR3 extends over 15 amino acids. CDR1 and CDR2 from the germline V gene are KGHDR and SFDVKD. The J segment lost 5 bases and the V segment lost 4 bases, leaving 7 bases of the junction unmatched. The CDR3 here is CATSDPSGRGDEQYF. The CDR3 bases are TGTGCCACCAGTGACCCTAGCGGGAGAGGCGACGAGCAGTACTTC.

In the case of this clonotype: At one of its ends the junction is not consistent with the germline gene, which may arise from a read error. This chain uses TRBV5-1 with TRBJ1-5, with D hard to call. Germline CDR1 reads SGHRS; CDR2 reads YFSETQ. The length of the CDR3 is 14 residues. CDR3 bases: TGTGCCAGCAGCGTCGACGGATTAAATCAGCCCCAGCATTTT. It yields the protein CASSVDGLNQPQHF.

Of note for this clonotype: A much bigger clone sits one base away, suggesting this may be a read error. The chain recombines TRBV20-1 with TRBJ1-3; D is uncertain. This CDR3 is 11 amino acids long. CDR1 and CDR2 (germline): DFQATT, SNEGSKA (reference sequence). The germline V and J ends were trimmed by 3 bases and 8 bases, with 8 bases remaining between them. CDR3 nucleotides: TGCAGTGCTAGGGAGGGAGACACCATATATTTT. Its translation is CSAREGDTIYF.

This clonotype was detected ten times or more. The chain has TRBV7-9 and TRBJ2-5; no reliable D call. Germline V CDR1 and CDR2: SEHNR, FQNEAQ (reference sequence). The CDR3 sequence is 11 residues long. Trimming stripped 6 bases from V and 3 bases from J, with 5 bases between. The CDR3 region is CASRAEETQYF. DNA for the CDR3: TGTGCCAGCAGAGCCGAAGAGACCCAGTACTTC. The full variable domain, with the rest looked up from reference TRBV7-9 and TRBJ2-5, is DTGVSQNPRHKITKRGQNVTFRCDPISEHNRLYWYRQTLGQGPEFLTYFQNEAQLEKSRLLSDRFSAERPKGSFSTLEIQRTEQGDSAMYLCASRAEETQYFGPGTRLLVL.

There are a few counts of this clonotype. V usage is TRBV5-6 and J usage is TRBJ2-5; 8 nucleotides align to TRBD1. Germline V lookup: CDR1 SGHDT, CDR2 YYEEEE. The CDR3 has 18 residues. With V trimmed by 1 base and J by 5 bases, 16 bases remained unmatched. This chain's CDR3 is CASSLWSGQGGLGETQYF. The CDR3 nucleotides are TGTGCCAGCAGCTTGTGGAGCGGACAGGGCGGCTTAGGGGAGACCCAGTACTTC.

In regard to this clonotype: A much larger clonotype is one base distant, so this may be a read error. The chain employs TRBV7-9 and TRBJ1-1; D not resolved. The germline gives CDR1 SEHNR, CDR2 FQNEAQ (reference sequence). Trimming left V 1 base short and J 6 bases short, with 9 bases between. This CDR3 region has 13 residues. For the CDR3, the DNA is TGTGCCAGCAGCTTAGTGAGTGACGCTGAAGCTTTCTTT. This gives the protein CASSLVSDAEAFF. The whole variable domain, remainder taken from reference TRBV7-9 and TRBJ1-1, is DTGVSQNPRHKITKRGQNVTFRCDPISEHNRLYWYRQTLGQGPEFLTYFQNEAQLEKSRLLSDRFSAERPKGSFSTLEIQRTEQGDSAMYLCASSLVSDAEAFFGQGTRLTVV.

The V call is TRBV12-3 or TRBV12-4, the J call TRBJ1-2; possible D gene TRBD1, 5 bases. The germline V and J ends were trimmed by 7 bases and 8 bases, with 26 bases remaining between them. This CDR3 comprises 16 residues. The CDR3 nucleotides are TGTGCCAGCACTACAGACAAAGGGGTGGACCTGAGGGGCTACACCTTC. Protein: CASTTDKGVDLRGYTF.

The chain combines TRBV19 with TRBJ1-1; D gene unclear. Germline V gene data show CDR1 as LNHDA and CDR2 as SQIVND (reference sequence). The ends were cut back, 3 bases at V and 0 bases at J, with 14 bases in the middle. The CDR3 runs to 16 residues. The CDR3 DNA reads TGTGCCAGTAGTATGGCCGCGGTACACATGAACACTGAAGCTTTCTTT. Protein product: CASSMAAVHMNTEAFF.

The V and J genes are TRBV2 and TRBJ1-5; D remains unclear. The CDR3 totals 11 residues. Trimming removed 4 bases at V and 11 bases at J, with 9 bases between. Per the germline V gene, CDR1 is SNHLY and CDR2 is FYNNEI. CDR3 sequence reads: CASSVGETQHF. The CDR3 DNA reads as TGTGCCAGCAGTGTAGGAGAGACCCAGCATTTT.

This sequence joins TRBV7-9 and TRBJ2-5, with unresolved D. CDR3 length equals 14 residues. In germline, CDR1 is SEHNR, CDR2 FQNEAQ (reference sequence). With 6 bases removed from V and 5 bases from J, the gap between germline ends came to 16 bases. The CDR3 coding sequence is TGTGCCAGCAGAGAGAAGGACCTGTGGGAGACCCAGTACTTC. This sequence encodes CASREKDLWETQYF.

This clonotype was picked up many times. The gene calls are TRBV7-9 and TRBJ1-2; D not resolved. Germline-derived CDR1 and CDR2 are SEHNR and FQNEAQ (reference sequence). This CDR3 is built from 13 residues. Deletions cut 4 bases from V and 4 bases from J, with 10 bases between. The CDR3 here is CASSSSGIYGYTF. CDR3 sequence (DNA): TGTGCCAGCAGCTCCTCTGGGATCTATGGCTACACCTTC.